One sample yielded the 22 T cell receptor beta chains listed below, sequenced in a study of blood T cell repertoires in COVID-19. Assay: immunoSEQ multiplex PCR; the TCRdb copy retains only in-frame clones and omits some. Of roughly 79,000 clones in the sample, 82% were seen once. Sequencing was carried out using peripheral blood. Source of these receptors: a human donor in a cohort sampled during active COVID-19.

The CDR3 nucleotides are TGCGCCAGCAGTCCCGGACAGGTGGGGTCAGATACGCAGTATTTT. Its translation is CASSPGQVGSDTQYF. The V gene is TRBV5-1, the J gene TRBJ2-3; 7 bases align to TRBD1. The CDR3 has 15 residues. Losses at the gene ends were 5 bases for V and 4 bases for J; bases not matched to a gene: 10. The germline V gene encodes CDR1 SGHRS and CDR2 YFSETQ.

This clone was counted only a few times. The chain combines TRBV5-1 with TRBJ1-6; 7 bases line up with TRBD1. The trim removed 1 base at V and 6 bases at J, leaving 1 base unmatched. Germline CDR1 reads SGHRS; CDR2 reads YFSETQ. The CDR3 has 14 amino acids. CDR3: CASSLNRGNSPLHF. The CDR3 DNA follows: TGCGCCAGCAGCTTGAACAGGGGTAATTCACCCCTCCACTTT.

The chain uses TRBV25-1 and TRBJ2-7; D perhaps matches TRBD2 (5 bases). CDR1 is MGHDK, CDR2 SYGVNS, per germline. This CDR3 comprises 13 residues. V was shortened by 7 bases and J by 4 bases, with 14 bases between the two germline ends. CDR3 protein: CASKDTSGYEQYF. The CDR3 DNA follows: TGTGCCAGCAAAGATACCTCGGGGTACGAGCAGTACTTC.

The rearrangement links TRBV6-6 to TRBJ2-7; D may be TRBD1 (6 bases). Trimming removed 2 bases from V and 4 bases from J, with 18 bases in between. The CDR3 runs 16 residues. Germline V gene sequence: CDR1 MNHNY, CDR2 SVGAGI (reference sequence). The CDR3 loop is CASSYGRMGHSYEQYF. The CDR3 nucleotides read TGTGCCAGCAGTTACGGCAGGATGGGACACTCATACGAGCAGTACTTC.

This clone was counted once. The rearrangement links TRBV3-1 (or the pseudogene TRBV3-2) to TRBJ1-1; 7 bases are a match to TRBD1. With V trimmed by 5 bases and J by 1 base, 7 bases remained unmatched. CDR1 is LGHDT, CDR2 YNNKEL, per germline (reference sequence). The CDR3 loop spans 15 amino acids. CDR3 region: CASSDRDRPNTEAFF. The CDR3 coding sequence is TGTGCCAGCAGCGACCGGGACAGACCGAACACTGAAGCTTTCTTT.

V and J are TRBV30 and TRBJ1-2, with TRBD1 identical over 7 bases. V lost 7 bases to trimming and J lost 3 bases; unmatched junction nucleotides: 5. This CDR3 is 12 amino acids long. Germline V lookup: CDR1 GTSNPN, CDR2 SVGIG (reference sequence). CDR3 region: CALTGLYYGYTF. The CDR3 DNA sequence: TGTGCCTTGACAGGGTTGTACTATGGCTACACCTTC.

This sequence joins TRBV29-1 and TRBJ1-1; D remains ambiguous. Trimming removed 8 bases from V and 6 bases from J, with 16 bases in between. The CDR3 extends over 12 amino acids. The V gene's germline CDR1 is SQVTM and CDR2 ANQGSEA. CDR3 region: CSTSGRKAEAFF. In nucleotides, the CDR3 is TGCAGCACTTCCGGGAGGAAGGCTGAAGCTTTCTTT.

This clone was counted a few times. The chain carries TRBV10-1 and TRBJ1-5, with D unclear. The V and J ends lost 7 bases and 6 bases respectively, with 10 bases between them. Germline CDR1 and CDR2: WNHNN and SYGVQD (reference sequence). The CDR3 is 12 residues long. In nucleotides, the CDR3 is TGCGCCAGCATCAGGTTGAGTCAGCCCCAGCATTTT. As protein: CASIRLSQPQHF.

This rearrangement joins TRBV29-1 to TRBJ1-1; tentative D call: TRBD1 (6 bases). Germline V gene sequence: CDR1 SQVTM, CDR2 ANQGSEA. This CDR3 contains 12 residues. The germline V and J ends were trimmed by 7 bases and 1 base, with 10 bases remaining between them. CDR3 DNA sequence: TGCAGCGAACAGGGAAAGAACACTGAAGCTTTCTTT. Translated: CSEQGKNTEAFF.

The chain combines TRBV7-9 with TRBJ1-5, with TRBD1 matching over 7 bases. The CDR3 spans 14 residues. Germline-derived CDR1 and CDR2 are SEHNR and FQNEAQ (reference sequence). V dropped 5 bases and J dropped 0; count of bases not matched to a gene: 1. In DNA, the CDR3 is TGTGCCAGCAGCCCAGGGGGTAGCAATCAGCCCCAGCATTTT. Amino acid sequence: CASSPGGSNQPQHF.

In its sample, this clone was seen once. CDR3 sequence (DNA): TGTGCCAGCAGCTTCAGGGGCTCGGCAGGGGCTAACTATGGCTACACCTTC. This sequence encodes CASSFRGSAGANYGYTF. The genes are TRBV7-8 and TRBJ1-2; the D gene is possibly TRBD1 (6 bases). Per the germline V gene, CDR1 is SGHVS and CDR2 is FQNEAQ. Trimming took 3 bases from V and 0 from J, leaving 17 bases between them. The CDR3 contains 17 residues.

This chain uses TRBV2 with TRBJ1-5; D unresolved. With 6 bases removed from V and 0 bases from J, the gap between germline ends came to 15 bases. The CDR3 is made up of 16 amino acids. Germline V gene data show CDR1 as SNHLY and CDR2 as FYNNEI. As DNA, the CDR3 is TGTGCCAGCAGCCGCCGCCCGGGAAATAGCAATCAGCCCCAGCATTTT. Its translation is CASSRRPGNSNQPQHF.

This clone has a handful of counts. The chain uses TRBV5-1 and TRBJ2-7; TRBD1 aligns across 8 bases. Germline trimming cut 6 bases from V and 3 bases from J; bases unmatched to any gene: 8. Germline lookup yields CDR1 SGHRS and CDR2 YFSETQ. The CDR3 is made up of 14 amino acids. The CDR3 is CASTWDRRVYEQYF. The CDR3 DNA is TGCGCCAGCACCTGGGACAGGAGAGTCTACGAGCAGTACTTC.

This clone has a handful of counts. The chain couples TRBV7-8 to TRBJ1-1; the D is unclear. This CDR3 contains 14 residues. Germline CDR1 SGHVS, CDR2 FQNEAQ. Between the trimmed V and J ends, which lost 4 bases and 11 bases, there was a span of 20 bases. The CDR3 nucleotides are TGTGCCAGCAGCTCGTATTATTCACCCAATCGGGCTTTCTTT. Translated: CASSSYYSPNRAFF.

This clone was counted only a few times. The J gene is TRBJ1-5, the V gene TRBV19; possible D gene TRBD1, 6 bases. CDR1 is LNHDA, CDR2 SQIVND, per germline (reference sequence). The V and J ends lost 4 bases and 8 bases respectively, with 21 bases between them. The CDR3 has 16 residues. Written as DNA, the CDR3 is TGTGCCAGTAGTAGTCGGCGTAGGGGGTATCAGGAGCCCCAGCATTTT. This codes for CASSSRRRGYQEPQHF.

The chain employs TRBV20-1 and TRBJ2-1; D remains ambiguous. Per germline, CDR1 DFQATT and CDR2 SNEGSKA (reference sequence). The V end lost 1 base, the J end lost 6 bases, and 4 bases lay between the germline ends. There are 11 residues in the CDR3. CDR3 protein: CSARAFNEQFF. The DNA of the CDR3 is TGCAGTGCTAGAGCCTTCAATGAGCAGTTCTTC.

The chain recombines TRBV10-3 with TRBJ2-7; 15 bases map to TRBD2. Trimming took 6 bases from V and 1 from J; bases not matched to a gene: 7. CDR3 length: 17 residues. Germline CDR1 reads ENHRY; CDR2 reads SYGVKD. For the CDR3, the DNA is TGTGCCATCAGGGGACTAGCGGGGGGCCTTGGGTCCTACGAGCAGTACTTC. Its translation is CAIRGLAGGLGSYEQYF.

This rearrangement joins TRBV6-4 to TRBJ1-4; 8 bases are shared with TRBD1. The CDR3 contains 15 residues. Germline V lookup: CDR1 MRHNA, CDR2 SNTAGT. With V trimmed by 3 bases and J by 7 bases, 7 bases remained unmatched. The CDR3 sequence is CASSEQGQGGEKLFF. CDR3 DNA sequence: TGTGCCAGCAGTGAACAAGGACAGGGAGGTGAAAAACTGTTTTTT.

CDR3 DNA: TGCGCCAGCAGCCAAGGGTCTAATTCCTACGAGCAGTACTTC. This gives the protein CASSQGSNSYEQYF. The genes are TRBV4-1 and TRBJ2-7, with unresolved D. V was cut by 1 base and J by 1 base, with 8 bases left in between. This CDR3 is built from 14 residues. Germline CDR1 MGHRA, CDR2 YSYEKL.

J is TRBJ1-5 and V is TRBV19; D unclear. The germline V gene encodes CDR1 LNHDA and CDR2 SQIVND (reference sequence). Trimming removed 7 bases from V and 9 bases from J, with 16 bases in between. The CDR3 loop spans 13 amino acids. The CDR3 DNA reads TGTGCCAGTACCATCAGGTTGGCATCGCCCCAGCATTTT. Translated: CASTIRLASPQHF.

The J gene is TRBJ2-7, the V gene TRBV6-5; the D gene is possibly TRBD2 (6 bases). Germline CDR1 and CDR2: MNHEY and SVGAGI. This CDR3 spans 15 amino acids. The V end was cut by 6 bases, the J end by 2 bases, with 17 bases between. CDR3: CASRSPGGLTYEQYF. Written as DNA, the CDR3 is TGTGCCAGCAGGTCACCCGGAGGGTTGACCTACGAGCAGTACTTC.

This rearrangement joins TRBV7-2 to TRBJ1-1, with 8 bases matching TRBD1. CDR1 and CDR2 from the germline V gene are SGHTA and FQGNSA. The trim removed 4 bases at V and 0 bases at J, leaving 4 bases unmatched. There are 15 residues in the CDR3. The CDR3 sequence: CASSSLTGVNTEAFF. The DNA of the CDR3 is TGTGCCAGCAGCTCATTGACAGGGGTGAACACTGAAGCTTTCTTT.